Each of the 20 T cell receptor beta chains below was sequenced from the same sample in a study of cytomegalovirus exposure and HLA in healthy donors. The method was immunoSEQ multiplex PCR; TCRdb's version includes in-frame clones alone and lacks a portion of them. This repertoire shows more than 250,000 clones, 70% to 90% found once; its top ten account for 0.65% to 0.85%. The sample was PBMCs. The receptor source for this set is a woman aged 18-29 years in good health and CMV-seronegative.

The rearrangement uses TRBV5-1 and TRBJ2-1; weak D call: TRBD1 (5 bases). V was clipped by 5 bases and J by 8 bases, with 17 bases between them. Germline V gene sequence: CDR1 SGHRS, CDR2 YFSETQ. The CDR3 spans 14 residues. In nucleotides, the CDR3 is TGCGCCAGCAGTTGGAAGGTAGTAGGGGATGAGCAGTTCTTC. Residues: CASSWKVVGDEQFF. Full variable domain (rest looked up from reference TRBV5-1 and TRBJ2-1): KAGVTQTPRYLIKTRGQQVTLSCSPISGHRSVSWYQQTPGQGLQFLFEYFSETQRNKGNFPGRFSGRQFSNSRSEMNVSTLELGDSALYLCASSWKVVGDEQFFGPGTRLTVL.

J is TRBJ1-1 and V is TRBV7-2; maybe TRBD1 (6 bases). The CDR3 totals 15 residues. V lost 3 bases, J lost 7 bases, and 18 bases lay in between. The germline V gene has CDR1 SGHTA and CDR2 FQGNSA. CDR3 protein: CASSLRIGQTIEAFF. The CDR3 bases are TGTGCCAGCAGCTTGAGAATCGGACAGACGATTGAAGCTTTCTTT.

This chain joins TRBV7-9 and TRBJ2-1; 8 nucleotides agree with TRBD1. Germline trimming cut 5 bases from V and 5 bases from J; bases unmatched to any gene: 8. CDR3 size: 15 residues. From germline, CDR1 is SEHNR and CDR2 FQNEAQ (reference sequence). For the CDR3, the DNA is TGTGCCAGCAGCACCTCCGGGACAGGCGACAATGAGCAGTTCTTC. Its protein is CASSTSGTGDNEQFF.

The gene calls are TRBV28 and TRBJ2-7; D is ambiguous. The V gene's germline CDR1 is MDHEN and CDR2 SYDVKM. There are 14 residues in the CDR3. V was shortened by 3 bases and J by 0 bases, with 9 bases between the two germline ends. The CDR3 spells CASSLAVYSYEQYF. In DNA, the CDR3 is TGTGCCAGCAGTTTGGCTGTTTACTCCTACGAGCAGTACTTC. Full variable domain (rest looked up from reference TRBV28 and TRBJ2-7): DVKVTQSSRYLVKRTGEKVFLECVQDMDHENMFWYRQDPGLGLRLIYFSYDVKMKEKGDIPEGYSVSREKKERFSLILESASTNQTSMYLCASSLAVYSYEQYFGPGTRLTVT.

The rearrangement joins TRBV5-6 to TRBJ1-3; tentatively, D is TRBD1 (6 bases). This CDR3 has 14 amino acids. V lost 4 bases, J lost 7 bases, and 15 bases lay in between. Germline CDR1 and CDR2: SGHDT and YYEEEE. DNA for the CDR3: TGTGCCAGCAGCCCAGGGACATTGGGGAACACCATATATTTT. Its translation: CASSPGTLGNTIYF.

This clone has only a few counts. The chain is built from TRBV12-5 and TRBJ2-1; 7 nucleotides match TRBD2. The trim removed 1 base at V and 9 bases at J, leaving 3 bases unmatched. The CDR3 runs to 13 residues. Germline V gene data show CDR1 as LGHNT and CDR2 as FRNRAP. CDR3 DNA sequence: TGTGCTAGTGGTTTGGAGACTAGCAGTGAGCAGTTCTTC. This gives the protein CASGLETSSEQFF.

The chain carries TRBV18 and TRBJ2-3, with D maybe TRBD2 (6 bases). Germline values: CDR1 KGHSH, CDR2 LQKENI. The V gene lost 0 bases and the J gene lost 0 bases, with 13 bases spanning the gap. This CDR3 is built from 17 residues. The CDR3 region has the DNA TGTGCCAGCTCACCACCGGAGTCTGGGACTAGCACAGATACGCAGTATTTT. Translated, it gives CASSPPESGTSTDTQYF.

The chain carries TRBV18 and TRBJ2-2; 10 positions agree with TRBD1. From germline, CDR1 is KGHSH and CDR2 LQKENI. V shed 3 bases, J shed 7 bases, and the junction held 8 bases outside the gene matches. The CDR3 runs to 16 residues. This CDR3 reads CASSPTGTGVNGELFF. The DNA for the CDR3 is TGTGCCAGCTCACCCACCGGGACAGGGGTGAACGGGGAGCTGTTTTTT.

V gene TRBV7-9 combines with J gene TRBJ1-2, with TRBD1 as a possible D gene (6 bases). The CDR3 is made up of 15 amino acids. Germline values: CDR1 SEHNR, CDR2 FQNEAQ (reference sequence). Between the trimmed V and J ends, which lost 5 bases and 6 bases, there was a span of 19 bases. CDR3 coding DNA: TGTGCCAGCAGCCATAATCCGGGGGGCAGGGATGGCTACACCTTC. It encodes CASSHNPGGRDGYTF.

CDR3 in DNA: TGCGCCAGCAGCCAAGATCGGACAAACCTGGGGACCGGGGAGCTGTTTTTT. It specifies CASSQDRTNLGTGELFF. V gene TRBV4-3 combines with J gene TRBJ2-2, with D perhaps matching TRBD1 (5 bases). The length of the CDR3 is 17 residues. The V and J ends lost 0 bases and 5 bases respectively, with 16 bases between them. Germline CDR1 is LGHNA and CDR2 is YSLEER.

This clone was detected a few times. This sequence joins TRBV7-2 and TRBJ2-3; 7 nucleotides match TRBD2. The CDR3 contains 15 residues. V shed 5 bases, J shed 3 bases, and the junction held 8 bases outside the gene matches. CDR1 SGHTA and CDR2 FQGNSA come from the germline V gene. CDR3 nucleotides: TGTGCCAGCAGCCCCACGATGGGAGGGACAGATACGCAGTATTTT. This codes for CASSPTMGGTDTQYF.

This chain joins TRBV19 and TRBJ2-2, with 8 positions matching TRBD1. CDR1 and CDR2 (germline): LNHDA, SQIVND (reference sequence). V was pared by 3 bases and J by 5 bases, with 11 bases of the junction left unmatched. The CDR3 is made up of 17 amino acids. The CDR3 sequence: CASSMAGQALRTGELFF. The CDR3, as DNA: TGTGCCAGTAGTATGGCGGGACAGGCCCTGAGGACCGGGGAGCTGTTTTTT.

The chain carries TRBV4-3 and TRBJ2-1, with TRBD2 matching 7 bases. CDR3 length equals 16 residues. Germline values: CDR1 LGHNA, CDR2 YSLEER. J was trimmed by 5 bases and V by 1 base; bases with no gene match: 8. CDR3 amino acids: CASSQGSAGDHNEQFF. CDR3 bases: TGCGCCAGCAGCCAAGGGTCTGCGGGAGACCACAATGAGCAGTTCTTC.

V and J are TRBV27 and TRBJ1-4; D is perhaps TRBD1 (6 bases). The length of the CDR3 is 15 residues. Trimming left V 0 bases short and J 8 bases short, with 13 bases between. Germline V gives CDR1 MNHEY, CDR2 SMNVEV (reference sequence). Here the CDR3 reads CASSLSGTYGEKLFF. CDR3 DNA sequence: TGTGCCAGCAGTTTATCTGGGACATACGGAGAAAAACTGTTTTTT.

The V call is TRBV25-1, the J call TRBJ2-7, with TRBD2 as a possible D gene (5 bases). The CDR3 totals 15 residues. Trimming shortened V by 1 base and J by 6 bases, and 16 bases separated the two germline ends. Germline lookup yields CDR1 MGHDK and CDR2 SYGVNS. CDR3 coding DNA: TGTGCCAGCAGTGAATCGTTAACTAGGGTGGGCGAGCAGTACTTC. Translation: CASSESLTRVGEQYF.

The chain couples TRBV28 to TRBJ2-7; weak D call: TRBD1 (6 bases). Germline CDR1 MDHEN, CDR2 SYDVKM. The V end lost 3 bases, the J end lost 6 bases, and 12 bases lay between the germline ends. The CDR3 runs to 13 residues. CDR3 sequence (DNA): TGTGCCAGCAGTTTCCCACAGGGCGGCGAGCAGTACTTC. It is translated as CASSFPQGGEQYF.

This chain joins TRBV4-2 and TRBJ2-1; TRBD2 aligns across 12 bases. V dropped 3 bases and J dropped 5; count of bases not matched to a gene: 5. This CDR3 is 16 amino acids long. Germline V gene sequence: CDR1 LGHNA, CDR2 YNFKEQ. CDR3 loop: CASSHLLAGGDNEQFF. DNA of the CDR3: TGTGCCAGCAGCCACCTGCTAGCGGGAGGGGACAATGAGCAGTTCTTC.

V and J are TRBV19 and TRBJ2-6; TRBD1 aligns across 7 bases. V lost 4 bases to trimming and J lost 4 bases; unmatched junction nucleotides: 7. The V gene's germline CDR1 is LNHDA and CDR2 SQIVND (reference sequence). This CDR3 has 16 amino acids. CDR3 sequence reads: CASSSDRVLGANVLTF. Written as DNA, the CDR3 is TGTGCCAGTAGTAGTGACAGGGTTTTGGGGGCCAACGTCCTGACTTTC.

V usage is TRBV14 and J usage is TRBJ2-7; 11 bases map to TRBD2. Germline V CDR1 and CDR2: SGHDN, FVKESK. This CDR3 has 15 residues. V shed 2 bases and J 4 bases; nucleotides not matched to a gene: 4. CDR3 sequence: CASSQLAGGGYEQYF. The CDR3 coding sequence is TGTGCCAGCAGCCAACTAGCGGGAGGAGGGTACGAGCAGTACTTC.

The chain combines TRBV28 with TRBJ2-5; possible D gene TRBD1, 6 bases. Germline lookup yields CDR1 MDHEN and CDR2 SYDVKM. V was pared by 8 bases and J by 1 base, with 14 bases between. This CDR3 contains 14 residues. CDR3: CASLKGVTQETQYF. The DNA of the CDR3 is TGTGCCAGCCTTAAGGGGGTCACCCAAGAGACCCAGTACTTC.